The text below deals with one T cell receptor (beta chain). The antigen remains unidentified. The data belong to a study of T cell repertoires in cytomegalovirus infection. TCRdb called the reads again in MiXCR, with one record for every CDR3 protein. Among 100,000 to 150,000 distinct CDR3 sequences, approximately 30% were seen once, and the ten largest hold around 54%. Here the sequenced sample was CD8+ T cells from cultured PBMCs, taken from culture after CMV antigen stimulation. This clonotype originated in a human donor in good health (CMV status not recorded). Some clones in this sample may be carry-over from other donors' samples.

The CDR3 coding sequence is TGTGCCAGCAGTTTGCAGGGGGCGCGGGAGACCCAGTACTTC. It translates to CASSLQGARETQYF. The V call is TRBV27, the J call TRBJ2-5, with TRBD1 matching over 8 bases. CDR3 length equals 14 residues. V trimming: 3 bases; J trimming: 5 bases; junction bases outside the gene matches: 5. Germline V gives CDR1 MNHEY, CDR2 SMNVEV (reference sequence).